This T cell receptor (beta chain) was recorded in a study of human T cells and chemical hapten exposure. Study-level information: Weekly administration of diphenylcyclopropenone to the scalp of patients continued throughout the approximately 24-week study. The upper back received 0.01% DPC by patch testing, with results read at 6 days.

TCRdb called the RACE reads again in MiXCR, with one record for every CDR3 protein. The sample lists about 84,000 distinct CDR3 sequences; about 10% were seen once. V dropped 2 bases and J dropped 1 base, with 8 bases sitting between them. The CDR3 is made up of 14 amino acids. From germline, CDR1 is MNHEY and CDR2 SMNVEV (reference sequence). About this clonotype itself: Its antigen is still unknown.

The time point denotes: patch test 2, 6 weeks after DPC sensitization. Noted treatment: therapeutic diphenylcyclopropenone sensitization with weekly scalp DPC. Donors, patients with alopecia ranging from 18 to 70 years old and judged suitable for DPC, provided samples. Whole-study findings and limits: Donors, who had alopecia, may show an immune response that differs from healthy people's.

Source: whole blood, taken in connection with sensitization to the hapten diphenylcyclopropenone (DPC). The clonotype comes from a woman in her fifties or sixties with alopecia areata. Some clones in this sample may be carry-over from other donors' samples. The V gene is TRBV27, the J gene TRBJ1-1; D not resolved. For the CDR3, the DNA is TGTGCCAGCAGTTTAAGTAGTCCGAACACTGAAGCTTTCTTT. It encodes CASSLSSPNTEAFF.